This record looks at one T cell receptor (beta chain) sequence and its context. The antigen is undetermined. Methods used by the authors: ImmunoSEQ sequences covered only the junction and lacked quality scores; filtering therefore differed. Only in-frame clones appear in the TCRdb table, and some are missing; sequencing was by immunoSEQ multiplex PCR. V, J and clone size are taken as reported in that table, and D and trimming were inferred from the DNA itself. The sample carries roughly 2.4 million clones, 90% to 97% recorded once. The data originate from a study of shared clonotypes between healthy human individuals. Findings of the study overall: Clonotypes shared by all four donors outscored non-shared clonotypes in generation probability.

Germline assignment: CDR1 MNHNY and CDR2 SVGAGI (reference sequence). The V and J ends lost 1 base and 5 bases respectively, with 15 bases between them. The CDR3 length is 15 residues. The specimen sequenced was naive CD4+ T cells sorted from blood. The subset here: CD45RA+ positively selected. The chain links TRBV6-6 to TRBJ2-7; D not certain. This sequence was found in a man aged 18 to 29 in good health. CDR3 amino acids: CASSYLALDRDEQYF. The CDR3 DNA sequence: TGTGCCAGCAGTTACTTGGCGTTGGACCGTGACGAGCAGTACTTC.